The next 12 T cell receptor beta chains were all read from a single sample in a study of T cells after yellow fever vaccination (dated by TCRdb to between 2019 and 2020). The sample's treatment or condition label, decoded: live attenuated yellow fever vaccine strain. Library generation was performed with 5' RACE. Sequencing relied on an Illumina NovaSeq 6000. TCRdb applied fastp at Q25 and MiXCR to the public reads, then kept only in-frame beta chains. Each record represents a unique CDR3 protein, reported with the most common genes and DNA among its rows. The sample table contains a few hundred thousand distinct CDR3 sequences; only one count was recorded for approximately 10% of them. About 3.7% of the sample belongs to the ten largest clones. Material: CD4+ T cells sorted from PBMCs, obtained 5 days after the yellow fever booster vaccination. The receptors come from a man younger than 35 who received the YFV17D yellow fever vaccine.

This clonotype occurred a few times. The chain links TRBV29-1 to TRBJ1-2, with a possible D match to TRBD1 (6 bases). With 6 bases removed from V and 4 bases from J, the gap between germline ends came to 12 bases. This CDR3 has 12 residues. Germline V lookup: CDR1 SQVTM, CDR2 ANQGSEA. The CDR3 coding sequence is TGCAGCGTAGGAGGACAGTCCTATGGCTACACCTTC. It yields the protein CSVGGQSYGYTF.

The rearrangement links TRBV7-2 to TRBJ1-1; D might be TRBD1 (5 bases). The CDR3 runs to 14 residues. CDR1 and CDR2 from the germline V gene are SGHTA and FQGNSA. With 8 bases removed from V and 1 base from J, the gap between germline ends came to 14 bases. This CDR3 is CASCRGMWNTEAFF. The CDR3 region has the DNA TGTGCCAGCTGCCGGGGGATGTGGAACACTGAAGCTTTCTTT.

This clonotype was seen ten or more times. The gene calls are TRBV6-6 and TRBJ1-6; D possibly corresponds to TRBD1 (5 bases). Germline assignment: CDR1 MNHNY and CDR2 SVGAGI (reference sequence). This CDR3 contains 16 residues. The CDR3 loop is CASLGGGSSYNSPLHF. DNA for the CDR3: TGTGCATCCCTCGGGGGAGGTAGCTCCTATAATTCACCCCTCCACTTT.

This chain links TRBV29-1 with TRBJ2-5, with 7 nucleotides matching TRBD2. Germline V gene data show CDR1 as SQVTM and CDR2 as ANQGSEA. There are 15 residues in the CDR3. With V trimmed by 1 base and J by 1 base, 6 bases remained unmatched. The DNA for the CDR3 is TGCAGCGTTGAAGCCCCAGGGAGGGGCCAAGAGACCCAGTACTTC. It codes for CSVEAPGRGQETQYF. The whole variable domain, filled in from reference TRBV29-1 and TRBJ2-5, reads SAVISQKPSRDICQRGTSLTIQCQVDSQVTMMFWYRQQPGQSLTLIATANQGSEATYESGFVIDKFPISRPNLTFSTLTVSNMSPEDSSIYLCSVEAPGRGQETQYFGPGTRLLVL.

This sequence joins TRBV6-5 and TRBJ2-2; TRBD2 aligns across 7 bases. The V segment lost 1 base and the J segment 0 bases; nucleotides outside the gene matches: 5. The CDR3 runs 17 residues. Looked up from germline, CDR1 is MNHEY and CDR2 is SVGAGI. The chain's CDR3 is CASSYLASGTNTGELFF. The DNA for the CDR3 is TGTGCCAGCAGTTACTTGGCTAGCGGTACGAACACCGGGGAGCTGTTTTTT.

This clonotype was observed at least ten times. V and J are TRBV6-1 and TRBJ1-4; D perhaps matches TRBD1 (6 bases). Trimming left V 7 bases short and J 3 bases short, with 21 bases between. Germline lookup yields CDR1 MNHNS and CDR2 SASEGT. This CDR3 is 17 amino acids long. The CDR3 loop is CASTARPGGLANEKLFF. The CDR3 DNA is TGTGCCAGCACCGCACGACCCGGGGGCCTAGCTAATGAAAAACTGTTTTTT.

The rearrangement links TRBV12-3 or TRBV12-4 to TRBJ1-2; D is possibly TRBD1 (5 bases). V lost 5 bases, J lost 7 bases, and 14 bases lay in between. The CDR3 consists of 13 residues. DNA of the CDR3: TGTGCCAGCAGTCCACAGGAGTTCCGTGGCTACACCTTC. It yields the protein CASSPQEFRGYTF.

This clonotype was counted between two and nine times. The CDR3 here is CASSFVGGGQPQHF. CDR3 sequence (DNA): TGTGCCAGCAGTTTCGTGGGGGGCGGTCAGCCCCAGCATTTT. V gene TRBV6-2 or TRBV6-3 combines with J gene TRBJ1-5; tentatively, D is TRBD1 (6 bases). Germline CDR1 reads MNHEY; CDR2 reads SVGEGT. V was shortened by 4 bases and J by 6 bases, with 13 bases between the two germline ends. This CDR3 is 14 amino acids long.

This clonotype was seen many times. This chain connects TRBV10-1 to TRBJ2-1, with 10 bases aligning to TRBD1. The CDR3 has 14 amino acids. Germline lookup yields CDR1 WNHNN and CDR2 SYGVQD (reference sequence). The J segment lost 7 bases and the V segment lost 4 bases, leaving 4 bases of the junction unmatched. The CDR3 protein is CASSGGQGGNEQFF. Written as DNA, the CDR3 is TGCGCCAGCAGTGGAGGACAGGGGGGGAATGAGCAGTTCTTC.

This clonotype was seen repeatedly, ten times or more. The rearrangement joins TRBV6-1 to TRBJ2-4; 11 nucleotides match TRBD1. Germline CDR1 is MNHNS and CDR2 is SASEGT. The CDR3 runs to 18 residues. After removal of 5 bases from V and 3 bases from J, the junction contained 12 bases not matched to a gene. CDR3 amino acids: CASSTPAGTGGVKNIQYF. As DNA, the CDR3 is TGTGCCAGCAGTACCCCCGCCGGGACAGGGGGAGTCAAAAACATTCAGTACTTC.

This clonotype turned up a few times. V usage is TRBV10-3 and J usage is TRBJ2-3; 11 nucleotides line up with TRBD2. V shed 8 bases and J 5 bases; nucleotides not matched to a gene: 6. CDR1 is ENHRY, CDR2 SYGVKD, per germline. The CDR3 extends over 14 amino acids. CDR3 sequence reads: CAIGSGGAEDTQYF. CDR3 sequence (DNA): TGTGCCATCGGTAGCGGGGGGGCTGAAGATACGCAGTATTTT.

The rearrangement links TRBV6-2 or TRBV6-3 to TRBJ2-3; D is perhaps TRBD1 (5 bases). Per the germline V gene, CDR1 is MNHEY and CDR2 is SVGEGT. The ends were cut back, 5 bases at V and 2 bases at J, with 14 bases in the middle. CDR3 length: 15 amino acids. This CDR3 reads CASSPQRTHTDTQYF. The CDR3 DNA reads as TGTGCCAGCAGTCCCCAACGGACACACACAGATACGCAGTATTTT.